This T cell receptor beta chain emerged from a study of blood T cells in healthy people across ages. This clonotype was counted only a few times. A second about 7 to 11 cycle PCR used barcoded and J-beta primers. TCRdb re-called the 5' RACE reads through MiXCR, storing one row per CDR3 protein. Of 1.5 million to 2 million distinct CDR3 sequences detected, 39% appear once; the ten largest clones hold about 21%. This CDR3 is built from 12 residues. Germline CDR1 is MNHEY and CDR2 is SVGAGI. V was trimmed by 7 bases and J by 7 bases, leaving 10 bases between them. The specimen was blood. The receptor comes from a human donor in good health. This rearrangement joins TRBV6-5 to TRBJ1-4; D is uncertain. CDR3 bases: TGTGCCAGCACGCGGGTCGGTGAAAAACTGTTTTTT. Its protein product is CASTRVGEKLFF.